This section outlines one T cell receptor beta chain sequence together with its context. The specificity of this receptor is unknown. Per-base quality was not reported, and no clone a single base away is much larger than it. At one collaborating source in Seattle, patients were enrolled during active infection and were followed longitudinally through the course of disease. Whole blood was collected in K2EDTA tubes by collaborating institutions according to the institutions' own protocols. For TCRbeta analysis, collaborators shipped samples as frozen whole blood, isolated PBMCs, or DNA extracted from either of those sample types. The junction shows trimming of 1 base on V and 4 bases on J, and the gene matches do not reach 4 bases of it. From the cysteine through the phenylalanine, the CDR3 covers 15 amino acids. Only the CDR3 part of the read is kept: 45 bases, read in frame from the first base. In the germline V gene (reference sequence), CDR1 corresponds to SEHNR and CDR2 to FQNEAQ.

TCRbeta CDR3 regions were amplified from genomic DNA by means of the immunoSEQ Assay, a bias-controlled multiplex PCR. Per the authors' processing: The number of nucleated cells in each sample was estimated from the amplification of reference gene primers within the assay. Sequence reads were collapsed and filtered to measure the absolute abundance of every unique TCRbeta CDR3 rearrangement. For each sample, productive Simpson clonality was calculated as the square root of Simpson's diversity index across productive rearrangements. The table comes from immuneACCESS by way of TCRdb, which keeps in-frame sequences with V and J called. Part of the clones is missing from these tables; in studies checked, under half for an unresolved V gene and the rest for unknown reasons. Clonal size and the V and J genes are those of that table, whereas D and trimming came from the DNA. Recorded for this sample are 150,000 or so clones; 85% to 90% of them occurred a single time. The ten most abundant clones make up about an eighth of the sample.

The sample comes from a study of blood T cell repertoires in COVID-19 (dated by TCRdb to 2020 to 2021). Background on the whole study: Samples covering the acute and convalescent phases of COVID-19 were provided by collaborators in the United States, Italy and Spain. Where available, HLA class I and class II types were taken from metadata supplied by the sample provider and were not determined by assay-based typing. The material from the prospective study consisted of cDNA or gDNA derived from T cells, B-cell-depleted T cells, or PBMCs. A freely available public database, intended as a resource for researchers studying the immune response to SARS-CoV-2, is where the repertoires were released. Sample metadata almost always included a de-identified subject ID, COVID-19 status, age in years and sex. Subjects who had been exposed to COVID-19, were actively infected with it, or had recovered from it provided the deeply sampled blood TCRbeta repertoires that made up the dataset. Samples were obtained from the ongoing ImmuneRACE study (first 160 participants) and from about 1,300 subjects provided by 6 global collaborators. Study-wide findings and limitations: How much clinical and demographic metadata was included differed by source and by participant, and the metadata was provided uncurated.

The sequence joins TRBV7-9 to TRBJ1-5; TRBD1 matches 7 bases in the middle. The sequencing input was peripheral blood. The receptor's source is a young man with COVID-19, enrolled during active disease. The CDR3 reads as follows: CASSLGGGGNQPQHF. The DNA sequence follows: TGTGCCAGCAGCTTAGGAGGGGGCGGGAATCAGCCCCAGCATTTT.